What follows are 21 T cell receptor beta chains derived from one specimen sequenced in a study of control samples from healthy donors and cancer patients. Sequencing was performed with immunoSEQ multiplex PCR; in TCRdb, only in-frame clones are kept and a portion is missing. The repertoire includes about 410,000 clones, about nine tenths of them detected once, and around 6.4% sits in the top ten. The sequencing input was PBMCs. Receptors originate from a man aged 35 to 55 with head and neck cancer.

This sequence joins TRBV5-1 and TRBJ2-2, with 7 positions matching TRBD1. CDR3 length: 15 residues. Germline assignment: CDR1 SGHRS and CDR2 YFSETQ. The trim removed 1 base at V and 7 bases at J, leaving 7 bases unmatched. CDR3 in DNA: TGCGCCAGCAGCTTGTTAGGGGGCGAGGTCGGGGAGCTGTTTTTT. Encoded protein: CASSLLGGEVGELFF.

The CDR3 sequence is CAISGPDPGAQYF. For the CDR3, the DNA is TGTGCCATCAGTGGCCCTGATCCCGGGGCCCAGTACTTC. The V gene is TRBV10-3, the J gene TRBJ2-5, with D possibly being TRBD2 (5 bases). Between the trimmed V and J ends, which lost 4 bases and 9 bases, there was a span of 15 bases. There are 13 residues in the CDR3. Germline CDR1 reads ENHRY; CDR2 reads SYGVKD.

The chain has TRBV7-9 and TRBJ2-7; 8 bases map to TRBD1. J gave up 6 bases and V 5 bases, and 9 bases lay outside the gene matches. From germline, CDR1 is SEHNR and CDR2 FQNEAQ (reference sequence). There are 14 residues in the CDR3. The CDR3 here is CASSQTGDFGEQYF. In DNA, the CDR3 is TGTGCCAGCAGCCAGACAGGGGATTTCGGCGAGCAGTACTTC.

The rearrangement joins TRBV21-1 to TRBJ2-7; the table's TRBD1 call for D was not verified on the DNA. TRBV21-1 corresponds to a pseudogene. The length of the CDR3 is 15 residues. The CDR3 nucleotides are TGTGCCAGCAGCAATACCCCCGGGACATTCTTCGAGCAGTACTTC. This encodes CASSNTPGTFFEQYF.

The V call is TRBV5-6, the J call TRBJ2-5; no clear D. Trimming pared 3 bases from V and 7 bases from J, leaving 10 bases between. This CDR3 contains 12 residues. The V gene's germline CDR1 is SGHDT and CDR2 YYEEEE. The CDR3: CASSYPLGTQYF. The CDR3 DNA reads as TGTGCCAGCAGCTATCCGTTGGGGACCCAGTACTTC.

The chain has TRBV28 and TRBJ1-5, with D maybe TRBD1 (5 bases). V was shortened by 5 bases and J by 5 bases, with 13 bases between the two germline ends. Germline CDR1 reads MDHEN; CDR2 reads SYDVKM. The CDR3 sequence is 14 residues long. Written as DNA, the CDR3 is TGTGCCAGCAGTGGGGCAGGGTCGGATCAGCCCCAGCATTTT. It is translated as CASSGAGSDQPQHF. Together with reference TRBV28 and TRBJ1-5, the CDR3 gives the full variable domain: DVKVTQSSRYLVKRTGEKVFLECVQDMDHENMFWYRQDPGLGLRLIYFSYDVKMKEKGDIPEGYSVSREKKERFSLILESASTNQTSMYLCASSGAGSDQPQHFGDGTRLSIL.

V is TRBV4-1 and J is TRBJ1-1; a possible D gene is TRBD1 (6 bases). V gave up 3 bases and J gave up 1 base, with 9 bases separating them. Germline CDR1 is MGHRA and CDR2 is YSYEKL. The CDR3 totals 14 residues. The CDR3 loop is CASSQDSPNTEAFF. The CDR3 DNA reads TGCGCCAGCAGCCAGGACAGCCCGAACACTGAAGCTTTCTTT.

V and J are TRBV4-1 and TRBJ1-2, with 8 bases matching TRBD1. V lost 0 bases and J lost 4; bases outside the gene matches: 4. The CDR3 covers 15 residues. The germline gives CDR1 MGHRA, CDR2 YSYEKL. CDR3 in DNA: TGCGCCAGCAGCCAAGATCCAGGGGGCAGCTATGGCTACACCTTC. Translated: CASSQDPGGSYGYTF.

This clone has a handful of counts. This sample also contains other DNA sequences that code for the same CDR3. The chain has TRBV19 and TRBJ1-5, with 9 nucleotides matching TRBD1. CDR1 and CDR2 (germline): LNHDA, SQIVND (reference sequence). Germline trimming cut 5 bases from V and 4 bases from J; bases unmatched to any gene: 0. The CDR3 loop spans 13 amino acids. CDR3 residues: CASSGTGNQPQHF. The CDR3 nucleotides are TGTGCCAGTAGTGGGACAGGGAATCAGCCCCAGCATTTT.

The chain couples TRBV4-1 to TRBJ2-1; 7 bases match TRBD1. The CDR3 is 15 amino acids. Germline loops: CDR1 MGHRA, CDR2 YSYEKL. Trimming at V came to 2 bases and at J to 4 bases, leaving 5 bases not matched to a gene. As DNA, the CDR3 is TGCGCCAGCAGCCAATGGCAGGGGGTTTACAATGAGCAGTTCTTC. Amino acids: CASSQWQGVYNEQFF.

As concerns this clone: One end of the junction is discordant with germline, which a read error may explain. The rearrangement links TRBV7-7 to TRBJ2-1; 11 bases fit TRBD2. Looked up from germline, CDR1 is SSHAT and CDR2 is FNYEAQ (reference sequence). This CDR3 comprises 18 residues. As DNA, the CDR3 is TGTGCTAGCAGCCCTACGGTAGCGGGAGGGAGCTCCTACAATGAGCAGTTCTTC. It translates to CASSPTVAGGSSYNEQFF.

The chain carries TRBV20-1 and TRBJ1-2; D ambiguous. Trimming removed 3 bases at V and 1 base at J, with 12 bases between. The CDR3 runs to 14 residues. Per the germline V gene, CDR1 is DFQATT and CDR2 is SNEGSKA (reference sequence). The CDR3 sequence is CSASLDRHNYGYTF. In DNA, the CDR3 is TGCAGTGCTAGTTTGGATCGCCATAACTATGGCTACACCTTC.

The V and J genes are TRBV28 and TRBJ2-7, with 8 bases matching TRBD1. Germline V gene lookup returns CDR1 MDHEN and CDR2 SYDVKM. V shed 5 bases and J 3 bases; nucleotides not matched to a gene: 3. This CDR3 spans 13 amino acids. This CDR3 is CASSRQGRYEQYF. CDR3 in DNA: TGTGCCAGCAGTCGACAGGGGCGCTACGAGCAGTACTTC.

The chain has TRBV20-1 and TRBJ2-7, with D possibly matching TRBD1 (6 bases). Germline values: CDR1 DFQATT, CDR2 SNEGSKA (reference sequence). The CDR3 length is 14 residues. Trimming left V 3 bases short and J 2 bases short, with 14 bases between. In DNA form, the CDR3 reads TGCAGTGCTAGTACCAACAGGGCTCCCTACGAGCAGTACTTC. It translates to CSASTNRAPYEQYF.

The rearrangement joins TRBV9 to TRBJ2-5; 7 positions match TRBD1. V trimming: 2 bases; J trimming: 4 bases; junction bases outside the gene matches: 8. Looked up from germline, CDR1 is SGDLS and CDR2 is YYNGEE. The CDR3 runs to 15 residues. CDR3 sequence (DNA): TGTGCCAGCAGCGTCACAGGGGATGACCGAGAGACCCAGTACTTC. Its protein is CASSVTGDDRETQYF.

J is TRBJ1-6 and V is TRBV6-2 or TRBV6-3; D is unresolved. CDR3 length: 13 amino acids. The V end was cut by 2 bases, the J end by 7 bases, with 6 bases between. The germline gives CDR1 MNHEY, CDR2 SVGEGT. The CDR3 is CASSYDVNSPLHF. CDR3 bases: TGTGCCAGCAGTTACGATGTGAATTCACCCCTCCACTTT.

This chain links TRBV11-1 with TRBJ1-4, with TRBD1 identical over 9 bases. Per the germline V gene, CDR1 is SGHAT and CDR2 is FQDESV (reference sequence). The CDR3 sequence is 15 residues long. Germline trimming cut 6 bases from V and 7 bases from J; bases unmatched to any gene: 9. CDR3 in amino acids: CASSRRTGESEKLFF. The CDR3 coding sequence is TGTGCCAGCAGTCGTCGGACAGGGGAATCTGAAAAACTGTTTTTT. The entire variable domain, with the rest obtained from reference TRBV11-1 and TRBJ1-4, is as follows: EAEVAQSPRYKITEKSQAVAFWCDPISGHATLYWYRQILGQGPELLVQFQDESVVDDSQLPKDRFSAERLKGVDSTLKIQPAELGDSAMYLCASSRRTGESEKLFFGSGTQLSVL.

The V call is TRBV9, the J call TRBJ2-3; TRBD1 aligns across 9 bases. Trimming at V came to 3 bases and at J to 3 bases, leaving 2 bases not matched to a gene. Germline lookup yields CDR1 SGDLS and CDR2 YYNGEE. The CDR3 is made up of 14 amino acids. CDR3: CASSEGTGTDTQYF. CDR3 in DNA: TGTGCCAGCAGCGAAGGGACAGGGACAGATACGCAGTATTTT.

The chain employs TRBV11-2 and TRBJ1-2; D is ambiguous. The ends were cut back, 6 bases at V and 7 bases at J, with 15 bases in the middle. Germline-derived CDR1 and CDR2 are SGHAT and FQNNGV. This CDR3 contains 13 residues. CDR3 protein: CASSQEWSGGYTF. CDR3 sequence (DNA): TGTGCCAGCAGTCAGGAGTGGTCGGGTGGCTACACCTTC. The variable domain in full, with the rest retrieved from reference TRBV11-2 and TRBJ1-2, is EAGVAQSPRYKIIEKRQSVAFWCNPISGHATLYWYQQILGQGPKLLIQFQNNGVVDDSQLPKDRFSAERLKGVDSTLKIQPAKLEDSAVYLCASSQEWSGGYTFGSGTRLTVV.

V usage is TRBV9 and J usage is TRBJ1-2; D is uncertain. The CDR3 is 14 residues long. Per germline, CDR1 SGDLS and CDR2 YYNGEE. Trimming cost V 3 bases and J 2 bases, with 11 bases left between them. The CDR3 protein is CASSAEYGNYGYTF. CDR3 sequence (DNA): TGTGCCAGCAGCGCTGAGTACGGAAACTATGGCTACACCTTC.

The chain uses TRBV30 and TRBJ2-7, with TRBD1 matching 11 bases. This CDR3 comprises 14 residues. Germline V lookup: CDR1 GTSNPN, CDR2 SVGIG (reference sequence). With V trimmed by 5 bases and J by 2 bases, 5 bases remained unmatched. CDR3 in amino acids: CAWEGTGGTYEQYF. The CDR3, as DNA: TGTGCCTGGGAGGGGACAGGGGGGACCTACGAGCAGTACTTC.